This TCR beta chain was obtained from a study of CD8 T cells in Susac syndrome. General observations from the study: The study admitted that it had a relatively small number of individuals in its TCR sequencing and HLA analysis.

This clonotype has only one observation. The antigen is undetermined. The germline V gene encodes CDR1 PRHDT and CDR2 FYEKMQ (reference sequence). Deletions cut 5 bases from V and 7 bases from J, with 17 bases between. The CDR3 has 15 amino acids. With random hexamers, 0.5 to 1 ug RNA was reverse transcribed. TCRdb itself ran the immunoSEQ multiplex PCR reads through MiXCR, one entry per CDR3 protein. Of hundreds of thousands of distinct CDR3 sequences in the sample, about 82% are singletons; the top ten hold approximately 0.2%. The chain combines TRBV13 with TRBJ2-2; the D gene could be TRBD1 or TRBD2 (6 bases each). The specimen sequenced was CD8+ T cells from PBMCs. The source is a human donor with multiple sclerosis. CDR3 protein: CASSNEGGGIGELFF. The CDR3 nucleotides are TGTGCCAGCAGCAACGAAGGGGGAGGTATCGGGGAGCTGTTTTTT.